The entry below describes one TCR beta chain. Its antigen is as yet unknown. Trimming stripped 3 bases from V and 10 bases from J, with 12 bases between. The CDR3 has 11 residues. CDR1 and CDR2 from the germline V gene are GTSNPN and SVGIG (reference sequence). This specimen belongs to a study of beta chain features in type 1 diabetes. Reverse transcribing all isolated RNA meant expressed TCRB transcripts were sequenced. The table came from immunoSEQ multiplex PCR; TCRdb's copy has only in-frame clones and leaves some out. The table includes 250,000 or so clones, 25% to 30% detected once. Study-level points and caveats: The question of HLA type influencing TCRB rearrangement was one that remained unresolved here.

This sequence was found in a man aged 25 to 40 in good health. The J gene is TRBJ1-1, the V gene TRBV30; D not resolved. Sequenced material: central memory CD4+ T cells from blood. CDR3 DNA: TGTGCCTGGAGCCCCGGGGTAGGAGCTTTCTTT. Amino acid sequence: CAWSPGVGAFF.